Shown below are 30 T cell receptor beta chains from a single sample sequenced in a study of T-cell memory formation after mild COVID-19. TCRdb re-called the 5' RACE reads through MiXCR, storing one row per CDR3 protein. This table holds about 320,000 distinct CDR3 sequences, about 13% found once. Sequenced: PBMCs or a T cell subset sorted from them (not recorded which). These receptors were collected from a man between 18 and 35 years old who had mild COVID-19 (a few samples of this study predate the infection). Cell type and time point are not known.

There are a few counts of this clonotype. V gene TRBV6-2 or TRBV6-3 combines with J gene TRBJ2-5; D call uncertain. The CDR3 spans 13 residues. The V gene lost 10 bases and the J gene lost 7 bases, with 19 bases spanning the gap. The germline gives CDR1 MNHEY, CDR2 SVGEGT. The CDR3 DNA reads TGTGCCACCCAACGAAGCCCGGGTCGGACCCAGTACTTC. This sequence encodes CATQRSPGRTQYF.

There are a few counts of this clonotype. The genes are TRBV19 and TRBJ1-1; no firm D call. Looked up from germline, CDR1 is LNHDA and CDR2 is SQIVND (reference sequence). V lost 2 bases, J lost 3 bases, and 7 bases lay in between. The CDR3 runs to 13 residues. The CDR3 spells CASSITEYTEAFF. The CDR3 DNA is TGTGCCAGTAGTATAACAGAATACACTGAAGCTTTCTTT.

The J gene is TRBJ1-6, the V gene TRBV2; 7 bases line up with TRBD1. Germline CDR1 reads SNHLY; CDR2 reads FYNNEI. V was clipped by 7 bases and J by 6 bases; unmatched bases: 6. The CDR3 has 14 residues. CDR3 DNA sequence: TGTGCCAGCAAGGAATGGGACAGTAATTCACCCCTCCACTTT. It yields the protein CASKEWDSNSPLHF.

This clonotype was recorded many times. This chain links TRBV11-3 with TRBJ2-5, with a possible D match to TRBD2 (5 bases). V was pared by 0 bases and J by 4 bases, with 6 bases between. Germline CDR1 and CDR2: SGHNT and YENEEA. CDR3 length equals 13 residues. CDR3 loop: CASSLDRGETQYF. In DNA, the CDR3 is TGTGCCAGCAGCTTAGACCGGGGAGAGACCCAGTACTTC. Full variable domain (rest looked up from reference TRBV11-3 and TRBJ2-5): EAGVVQSPRYKIIEKKQPVAFWCNPISGHNTLYWYLQNLGQGPELLIRYENEEAVDDSQLPKDRFSAERLKGVDSTLKIQPAELGDSAVYLCASSLDRGETQYFGPGTRLLVL.

This chain links TRBV5-5 with TRBJ2-2, with a tentative D call TRBD2 (5 bases). V lost 1 base and J lost 4, with 8 bases in between. The CDR3 covers 14 residues. Germline CDR1 reads SGHKS; CDR2 reads YYEKEE (reference sequence). The CDR3: CASSLYGVTGELFF. Written as DNA, the CDR3 is TGTGCCAGCAGCTTGTACGGGGTCACCGGGGAGCTGTTTTTT.

This clonotype showed up just a few times. The chain couples TRBV7-2 to TRBJ1-1; D unresolved. With 5 bases removed from V and 4 bases from J, the gap between germline ends came to 11 bases. CDR3 length equals 13 residues. Germline V CDR1 and CDR2: SGHTA, FQGNSA. CDR3 sequence: CASSRLGRTEAFF. CDR3 coding DNA: TGTGCCAGCAGCCGTCTCGGCCGCACTGAAGCTTTCTTT.

This clonotype was counted only a few times. The V and J genes are TRBV5-5 and TRBJ2-7; TRBD1 matches 8 bases. The junction had 6 bases not matched to a gene; V was cut back by 4 bases and J by 3 bases. This CDR3 is 14 amino acids long. Germline V gene lookup returns CDR1 SGHKS and CDR2 YYEKEE (reference sequence). As DNA, the CDR3 is TGTGCCAGCAGCCGGACCGGACAGGGCTACGAGCAGTACGTC. This sequence encodes CASSRTGQGYEQYV.

This clonotype was found a few times. The chain recombines TRBV10-3 with TRBJ2-4, with 10 bases aligning to TRBD1. Germline V gene sequence: CDR1 ENHRY, CDR2 SYGVKD. The CDR3 has 16 residues. With 6 bases clipped from V and 0 bases from J, the junction kept 5 bases outside the gene matches. CDR3 loop: CAISGTGDPAKNIQYF. In DNA, the CDR3 is TGTGCCATCAGCGGGACAGGGGACCCAGCCAAAAACATTCAGTACTTC.

V and J are TRBV11-2 and TRBJ2-6; D may correspond to TRBD1 or TRBD2 (5 bases each). There are 16 residues in the CDR3. V gave up 2 bases and J gave up 2 bases, with 10 bases separating them. Germline V gives CDR1 SGHAT, CDR2 FQNNGV. CDR3 nucleotides: TGTGCCAGCAGCTTATTTTGGGGACCTGGGGCCAACGTCCTGACTTTC. This encodes CASSLFWGPGANVLTF.

In this sample, this clonotype turned up many times. This chain uses TRBV7-2 with TRBJ1-5; 7 bases fit TRBD1. CDR3 size: 16 residues. J gave up 6 bases and V 1 base, and 9 bases lay outside the gene matches. The V gene's germline CDR1 is SGHTA and CDR2 FQGNSA. CDR3 loop: CASSLGLAGGAQPQHF. In nucleotides, the CDR3 is TGTGCCAGCAGCTTAGGGCTGGCAGGGGGAGCTCAGCCCCAGCATTTT.

In its sample, this clonotype was seen a few times. The chain combines TRBV9 with TRBJ1-4; no clear D. Trimming removed 4 bases at V and 3 bases at J, with 10 bases between. The germline V gene has CDR1 SGDLS and CDR2 YYNGEE. The CDR3 consists of 14 residues. The CDR3 loop is CASSPRTANEKLFF. In DNA form, the CDR3 reads TGTGCCAGCAGCCCCAGGACGGCTAATGAAAAACTGTTTTTT.

In its sample, this clonotype was seen once. CDR3 bases: TGCAGTGTGGTAGTACAGGGGGCCGGTGAGCAGTTCTTC. This encodes CSVVVQGAGEQFF. The genes are TRBV20-1 and TRBJ2-1; TRBD1 matches at 9 bases. V shed 7 bases and J 9 bases; nucleotides not matched to a gene: 10. CDR1 DFQATT and CDR2 SNEGSKA come from the germline V gene (reference sequence). The CDR3 is 13 amino acids.

V is TRBV7-3 and J is TRBJ2-5; D might be TRBD1 or TRBD2, each matching 5 bases. Germline V CDR1 and CDR2: SGHTA, FQGTGA. Trimming left V 0 bases short and J 0 bases short, with 11 bases between. This CDR3 region has 16 residues. CDR3 in DNA: TGTGCCAGCAGCTTAACCGGGACCATGTACCAAGAGACCCAGTACTTC. This gives the protein CASSLTGTMYQETQYF. Complete variable domain (other parts from reference TRBV7-3 and TRBJ2-5): GAGVSQTPSNKVTEKGKYVELRCDPISGHTALYWYRQSLGQGPEFLIYFQGTGAADDSGLPNDRFFAVRPEGSVSTLKIQRTERGDSAVYLCASSLTGTMYQETQYFGPGTRLLVL.

This clonotype has a handful of counts. V is TRBV7-9 and J is TRBJ2-1; tentative D call: TRBD1 (5 bases). CDR3 length equals 11 residues. Germline V gene lookup returns CDR1 SEHNR and CDR2 FQNEAQ (reference sequence). V was trimmed by 3 bases and J by 10 bases, leaving 7 bases between them. CDR3 sequence (DNA): TGTGCCAGCAGCTTCTCAGGGGAGCAGTTCTTC. It codes for CASSFSGEQFF.

This clonotype was seen only a few times. The chain has TRBV20-1 and TRBJ2-3, with 7 bases matching TRBD1. Trimming removed 6 bases from V and 4 bases from J; junction bases left unmatched: 1. The CDR3 sequence is 11 residues long. CDR1 is DFQATT, CDR2 SNEGSKA, per germline (reference sequence). The CDR3 nucleotides are TGCAGTGCCCAGGGGGCAGATACGCAGTATTTT. Residues: CSAQGADTQYF.

This clonotype was detected only a few times. The chain uses TRBV7-2 and TRBJ2-1; a weak D match, TRBD2 (5 bases). CDR3 length: 14 residues. Looked up from germline, CDR1 is SGHTA and CDR2 is FQGNSA. Trimming removed 8 bases at V and 4 bases at J, with 15 bases between. CDR3 in amino acids: CASGRRPEYNEQFF. The CDR3 region has the DNA TGTGCCAGCGGGCGGAGGCCCGAGTACAATGAGCAGTTCTTC.

This clonotype is medium-sized within its sample. The gene calls are TRBV7-2 and TRBJ2-1; no definite D call. Germline CDR1 is SGHTA and CDR2 is FQGNSA. The CDR3 has 15 residues. Trimming removed 1 base from V and 2 bases from J, with 9 bases in between. The CDR3 protein is CASSLDLSTYNEQFF. CDR3 in DNA: TGTGCCAGCAGCTTAGATCTTAGTACCTACAATGAGCAGTTCTTC.

The chain recombines TRBV12-3 or TRBV12-4 with TRBJ1-4; TRBD1 matches at 12 bases. The CDR3 spans 15 residues. Unmatched junction bases numbered 8, after V lost 7 bases and J lost 8 bases. CDR3 region: CASTPGTGGAEKLFF. CDR3 DNA: TGTGCCAGCACCCCCGGGACAGGGGGCGCCGAAAAACTGTTTTTT.

The V gene is TRBV19, the J gene TRBJ1-2; possibly TRBD1 for D (5 bases). Between the trimmed V and J ends, which lost 4 bases and 8 bases, there was a span of 14 bases. Germline CDR1 LNHDA, CDR2 SQIVND (reference sequence). The CDR3 is made up of 13 amino acids. The CDR3 nucleotides are TGTGCCAGTAGTAGCAGGGCGTTTGGCGGCTACACCTTC. The encoded protein is CASSSRAFGGYTF.

The rearrangement uses TRBV7-8 and TRBJ1-5; TRBD1 matches at 10 bases. After removal of 5 bases from V and 5 bases from J, the junction contained 6 bases not matched to a gene. The CDR3 has 15 residues. In germline, CDR1 is SGHVS, CDR2 FQNEAQ. CDR3 sequence (DNA): TGTGCCAGCAGCGGGGGACAGGGGACTTATCAGCCCCAGCATTTT. It specifies CASSGGQGTYQPQHF.

This sequence joins TRBV5-4 and TRBJ1-2; no clear D. Trimming took off 1 base at V and 2 bases at J, with 12 bases between the two ends. Per germline, CDR1 SGHNT and CDR2 YYREEE (reference sequence). CDR3 length equals 15 residues. The chain's CDR3 is CASSLNPGLNYGYTF. The CDR3 nucleotides are TGTGCCAGCAGCTTGAACCCAGGCCTGAACTATGGCTACACCTTC.

In this sample, this clonotype turned up a few times. The chain employs TRBV5-1 and TRBJ2-3; TRBD1 aligns across 7 bases. Germline lookup yields CDR1 SGHRS and CDR2 YFSETQ. Trimming cost V 5 bases and J 0 bases; bases outside gene matches: 6. The CDR3 is made up of 15 amino acids. The CDR3 DNA follows: TGCGCCAGCAGGGTGAGGGGGCCTAGCACAGATACGCAGTATTTT. Its protein is CASRVRGPSTDTQYF.

This clonotype was seen many times. The chain couples TRBV7-9 to TRBJ1-2; 8 nucleotides line up with TRBD1. This CDR3 comprises 13 residues. The germline gives CDR1 SEHNR, CDR2 FQNEAQ (reference sequence). J gave up 8 bases and V 5 bases, and 7 bases lay outside the gene matches. CDR3 region: CASSPPDRVGYTF. CDR3 nucleotides: TGTGCCAGCAGCCCCCCGGACAGGGTAGGCTACACCTTC.

This chain joins TRBV4-1 and TRBJ2-5; 9 positions agree with TRBD2. Germline V lookup: CDR1 MGHRA, CDR2 YSYEKL. The CDR3 totals 17 residues. V lost 4 bases, J lost 3 bases, and 12 bases stayed unmatched. The DNA for the CDR3 is TGCGCCAGCAGCCCCTCGGCTCGCGGGGGGGTAGAAGAGACCCAGTACTTC. This gives the protein CASSPSARGGVEETQYF.

This clonotype was seen ten or more times. The chain combines TRBV11-2 with TRBJ2-3; D not resolved. CDR1 and CDR2 from the germline V gene are SGHAT and FQNNGV. This CDR3 contains 14 residues. Trimming removed 1 base from V and 3 bases from J, with 8 bases in between. CDR3 DNA sequence: TGTGCCAGCAGCTTAGCCCCCAGAACAGATACGCAGTATTTT. It specifies CASSLAPRTDTQYF.

The table lists this clonotype with a few counts. The chain combines TRBV6-2 or TRBV6-3 with TRBJ2-7, with D perhaps TRBD1 (6 bases). Looked up from germline, CDR1 is MNHEY and CDR2 is SVGEGT. V was clipped by 6 bases and J by 5 bases, with 20 bases between them. The CDR3 runs to 15 residues. The CDR3 is CASSTGSWHLDEQYV. The DNA for the CDR3 is TGTGCCAGCAGCACAGGGTCGTGGCACTTGGACGAGCAGTACGTC.

The CDR3 region has the DNA TGCGCCAGCAGCTTGTGGAAGAACACTGAAGCTTTCTTT. This sequence encodes CASSLWKNTEAFF. The V call is TRBV5-1, the J call TRBJ1-1; D gene uncertain. There are 13 residues in the CDR3. Germline loops: CDR1 SGHRS, CDR2 YFSETQ. Trimming took 1 base from V and 1 from J, leaving 5 bases between them.

The chain joins TRBV7-6 to TRBJ2-2; D uncertain. The V and J ends lost 2 bases and 4 bases respectively, with 11 bases between them. Germline V gene lookup returns CDR1 SGHVS and CDR2 FNYEAQ. The CDR3 is 15 amino acids. CDR3 sequence reads: CASSLRTDLTGELFF. In DNA form, the CDR3 reads TGTGCCAGCAGCTTAAGGACGGACCTCACCGGGGAGCTGTTTTTT.

V gene TRBV5-1 combines with J gene TRBJ2-5; D gene unclear. The CDR3 has 13 amino acids. V was shortened by 4 bases and J by 3 bases, with 10 bases between the two germline ends. Germline V gives CDR1 SGHRS, CDR2 YFSETQ. The CDR3 coding sequence is TGCGCCAGCAGCGCCGGCTTTGAAGAGACCCAGTACTTC. It codes for CASSAGFEETQYF.

This chain connects TRBV11-2 to TRBJ1-1, with D uncertain. CDR3 length: 14 residues. With 6 bases removed from V and 11 bases from J, the gap between germline ends came to 22 bases. Germline CDR1 and CDR2: SGHAT and FQNNGV. The CDR3 here is CASRTTSGPLRAFF. The CDR3 nucleotides read TGTGCCAGCAGGACGACGTCCGGACCTCTTCGGGCTTTCTTT.